This T cell receptor (beta chain) originates from a study of PD-L1 blockade in urothelial cancer. Repertoires were generated with immunoSEQ multiplex PCR, while TCRdb's copy carries only in-frame clones and drops some. This table has about 51,000 clones, 70% to 90% appearing once. The ends lost 4 bases at V and 4 bases at J; junction bases unmatched: 5. CDR1 and CDR2 from the germline V gene are SQVTM and ANQGSEA. The CDR3 length is 14 residues. The clonotype was recovered from a man aged 60 to 75 with urothelial cancer. The chain joins TRBV29-1 to TRBJ2-3, with 10 bases lining up with TRBD2. This sample comprised PBMCs, obtained around atezolizumab (anti-PD-L1) treatment. The CDR3 is CSVASGGGADTQYF. The CDR3 nucleotides are TGCAGCGTTGCAAGCGGGGGGGGCGCAGATACGCAGTATTTT.